A single count supports the clone carrying this T cell receptor (beta chain). Antigen: not known. J was trimmed by 5 bases and V by 1 base; bases with no gene match: 3. Germline V gene lookup returns CDR1 SGHDN and CDR2 FVKESK. This CDR3 contains 14 residues. Unique molecular identifiers were used in preparing the TCRbeta library. A single record per CDR3 protein comes from TCRdb applying MiXCR to the PCR reads. The sample holds about 440,000 distinct CDR3 sequences, 43% seen once. This specimen comes from a study of T-cell reconstitution after alpha-beta-depleted transplantation in children. The study's findings and limits: At one year after transplant, newly produced T cells mostly accounted for T-cell counts and diversity.

Specimen: PBMCs, collected before TCRalphabeta/CD19-depleted stem cell transplant. The rearrangement joins TRBV14 to TRBJ2-5; 8 bases are a match to TRBD1. The receptor was isolated from a girl aged 2 to 10 with aplastic anemia, due to receive a stem cell transplant. This CDR3 is CASSQVNRGETQYF. CDR3 DNA sequence: TGTGCCAGCAGCCAAGTTAACAGGGGGGAGACCCAGTACTTC.